This section outlines one TCR beta chain sequence together with its context. The data are from a study of blood T cell repertoires in COVID-19. Study context: Samples taken during acute and convalescent COVID-19 were collected in the United States, Italy and Spain. T cells, B-cell-depleted T cells, or PBMCs provided the cDNA or gDNA that served as material.

Trimming removed 0 bases from V and 5 bases from J; junction bases left unmatched: 7. The CDR3 extends over 16 amino acids. Germline CDR1 ENHRY, CDR2 SYGVKD. In the original processing: The authors estimated nucleated cell counts from reference gene primer amplification. Here immunoSEQ multiplex PCR was the method, and the copy in TCRdb shows in-frame clones only, minus some. V and J calls and clone size are as listed in that table; D and trimming were resolved from the DNA. The table includes nearly 70,000 clones, 80% to 85% detected once. The V gene is TRBV10-3, the J gene TRBJ2-7; 10 bases match TRBD1. The sequence derives from a woman aged 80 or over with acute or convalescent COVID-19. Sequences were obtained from peripheral blood. Here the CDR3 reads CAISESTGTGANEQYF. The CDR3 DNA sequence: TGTGCCATCAGTGAGTCCACCGGGACAGGGGCAAACGAGCAGTACTTC.